The 8 T cell receptor beta chains listed next were all sequenced from one sample in a study of blood T cell repertoires in COVID-19. The method was immunoSEQ multiplex PCR; TCRdb's version includes in-frame clones alone and lacks a portion of them. The profile shows roughly 260,000 clones, approximately 86% of them singletons. The specimen sequenced was peripheral blood. The receptors come from a man aged 40-50 years who had recovered from COVID-19.

J is TRBJ2-7 and V is TRBV11-2; 8 nucleotides agree with TRBD2. The CDR3 spans 16 residues. CDR1 is SGHAT, CDR2 FQNNGV, per germline. Trimming removed 0 bases from V and 3 bases from J; junction bases left unmatched: 7. CDR3 DNA: TGTGCCAGCAGCTTAGAGTCAACTAGCGGTTACTACGAGCAGTACTTC. This gives the protein CASSLESTSGYYEQYF.

The rearrangement links TRBV7-2 to TRBJ2-7, with TRBD1 matching 8 bases. CDR1 and CDR2 from the germline V gene are SGHTA and FQGNSA. The CDR3 extends over 15 amino acids. The J segment lost 2 bases and the V segment lost 5 bases, leaving 8 bases of the junction unmatched. CDR3 bases: TGTGCCAGCAGCCCCAGACAGGGGTTTACCTACGAGCAGTACTTC. The encoded protein is CASSPRQGFTYEQYF.

The V gene is TRBV5-1, the J gene TRBJ1-1, with 10 bases lining up with TRBD1. Germline CDR1 SGHRS, CDR2 YFSETQ. With V trimmed by 5 bases and J by 4 bases, 8 bases remained unmatched. This CDR3 region has 15 residues. Written as DNA, the CDR3 is TGCGCCAGCAGACCCGATGGACAGGGGGGCACTGAAGCTTTCTTT. This gives the protein CASRPDGQGGTEAFF.

J is TRBJ2-1 and V is TRBV7-2; D is possibly TRBD2 (5 bases). This CDR3 is built from 15 residues. The V end was cut by 5 bases, the J end by 8 bases, with 19 bases between. CDR1 SGHTA and CDR2 FQGNSA come from the germline V gene. CDR3: CASSAASSAIHEQFF. CDR3 coding DNA: TGTGCCAGCAGCGCAGCTAGCAGTGCCATCCATGAGCAGTTCTTC.

The rearrangement links TRBV11-3 to TRBJ2-7; D is possibly TRBD1 (6 bases). The CDR3 covers 13 residues. V lost 9 bases, J lost 1 base, and 13 bases lay in between. Per germline, CDR1 SGHNT and CDR2 YENEEA. The CDR3 loop is CASKQGGSYEQYF. In DNA form, the CDR3 reads TGTGCCAGTAAACAGGGCGGATCCTACGAGCAGTACTTC. The whole variable domain, remainder taken from reference TRBV11-3 and TRBJ2-7, is EAGVVQSPRYKIIEKKQPVAFWCNPISGHNTLYWYLQNLGQGPELLIRYENEEAVDDSQLPKDRFSAERLKGVDSTLKIQPAELGDSAVYLCASKQGGSYEQYFGPGTRLTVT.

V gene TRBV19 combines with J gene TRBJ2-7; D possibly corresponds to TRBD2 (6 bases). V was pared by 6 bases and J by 6 bases, with 15 bases between. CDR3 length: 13 amino acids. Germline V gene data show CDR1 as LNHDA and CDR2 as SQIVND (reference sequence). The CDR3: CASSFIAGGEQYF. The CDR3 DNA sequence: TGTGCCAGTAGCTTCATAGCCGGGGGCGAGCAGTACTTC.

This clone showed up just once. The chain joins TRBV7-6 to TRBJ2-2; 12 nucleotides match TRBD2. Germline V gene data show CDR1 as SGHVS and CDR2 as FNYEAQ. J was trimmed by 4 bases and V by 3 bases; bases with no gene match: 3. The CDR3 loop spans 16 amino acids. The CDR3 nucleotides read TGTGCCAGCAGCTTGCTAGCGGGAGGGTTCACCGGGGAGCTGTTTTTT. This translates into CASSLLAGGFTGELFF.

This clone was detected only once. V and J are TRBV28 and TRBJ2-2; 7 nucleotides line up with TRBD2. CDR3 size: 13 residues. Per germline, CDR1 MDHEN and CDR2 SYDVKM. Trimming took 3 bases from V and 7 from J; bases not matched to a gene: 2. The CDR3 DNA reads TGTGCCAGCAGTTTGGGGGGGAACGGGGAGCTGTTTTTT. Its protein product is CASSLGGNGELFF.